The rows below give T cell receptor beta chains drawn from one sample of a study of T cells in localized non-small cell lung cancer. The assay was immunoSEQ multiplex PCR, and TCRdb's table has in-frame clones only and misses some. This sample yields more than 50,000 clones, of which approximately 82% are seen a single time; less than 20% belongs to the top ten. The material was peripheral blood, obtained before any cancer treatment. The origin of the receptors is a female donor aged 60 or older with stage II squamous cell lung carcinoma. CDR3s include the opening cysteine and the closing phenylalanine or tryptophan. Each record gives: CDR3 DNA, CDR3 protein, D gene, J gene, clone size, V gene. D genes are given only for firm matches. Some rows have no size entry. The others give once, few or many, or a class for an expanded clone.

TGCAGCGTTGAGGACAGGGAGAAGAATGGCTACACCTTC | CSVEDREKNGYTF | TRBD1 | TRBJ1-2 | . | TRBV29-1
TGTGCCAGCAGTTCGGGACTAGTGGGGAATGAGCAGTTCTTC | CASSSGLVGNEQFF | TRBD2 | TRBJ2-1 | . | TRBV6-5
TGCGCCAGCAGCCGGGACACTGAAGCTTTCTTT | CASSRDTEAFF | . | TRBJ1-1 | few | TRBV4-1
TGTGCCAGCAGTTTAGAGGGACAGGGGGCGAGGAACACTGAAGCTTTCTTT | CASSLEGQGARNTEAFF | TRBD1 | TRBJ1-1 | . | TRBV28
TGTGCCAGCAGCTTAGAAGGGGAGGGGTCCTATGGCTACACCTTC | CASSLEGEGSYGYTF | . | TRBJ1-2 | . | TRBV13
TGCGCCAGCAGCTTGGTAGGGAGAGGGGTGGACACTGAAGCTTTCTTT | CASSLVGRGVDTEAFF | . | TRBJ1-1 | once | TRBV5-1
TGTGCCAGCAGCTTGGAAACCGGGACAGCCACAGATACGCAGTATTTT | CASSLETGTATDTQYF | TRBD1 | TRBJ2-3 | . | TRBV5-6
TGTGCCAGCAGCTTAGAGGGGCAGAGGACGAACACTGAAGCTTTCTTT | CASSLEGQRTNTEAFF | . | TRBJ1-1 | . | TRBV7-3
TGTGCCAGCAGCTTAAGGCGGGTGACAGGGAGCAATCAGCCCCAGCATTTT | CASSLRRVTGSNQPQHF | TRBD1 | TRBJ1-5 | . | TRBV7-8
TGTGCCAGCAGCGTTCCGGGCAGGGTGACGGGCTACACCTTC | CASSVPGRVTGYTF | . | TRBJ1-2 | . | TRBV9
TGTGCCAGCAGTGCCCAGGGGGCGGCTAATGAAAAACTGTTTTTT | CASSAQGAANEKLFF | TRBD1 | TRBJ1-4 | . | TRBV6-6
TGTGCCAGCAGGCCAGTCGGGGGGTCTGAAGCTTTCTTT | CASRPVGGSEAFF | . | TRBJ1-1 | . | TRBV5-4
TGTGCCAGCAGCGCCCTCACGTCGAGGAGACTGTTTTTT | CASSALTSRRLFF | . | TRBJ1-4 | . | TRBV9
TGTGCCAGCAGCGCAGACGGACAGGGTGAGCAGTTCTTC | CASSADGQGEQFF | TRBD1 | TRBJ2-1 | . | TRBV11-3
TGTGCCAGCAGCTTCAAGCGGGGAGATACGCAGTATTTT | CASSFKRGDTQYF | TRBD2 | TRBJ2-3 | . | TRBV7-2
TGTGCCAGCAGCTTAGCGGGGACAGGGAGGAACTATGGCTACACCTTC | CASSLAGTGRNYGYTF | TRBD1 | TRBJ1-2 | once | TRBV7-8
TGCGCCAGCAGCTTGGCCCAGCGGACCCAAGAGACCCAGTACTTC | CASSLAQRTQETQYF | . | TRBJ2-5 | once | TRBV5-1
TGTGCCAGCAGCCGGACAGGGGCCGGGATGGGCACAGATACGCAGTATTTT | CASSRTGAGMGTDTQYF | TRBD1 | TRBJ2-3 | . | TRBV7-2